Included here is one T cell receptor beta chain sequence, with context. Its antigen is unknown. These data originate in a study of T cell responses to AZD1222 COVID-19 vaccine. The study, taken as a whole, reports: Repertoires were collected only later (after the peak T cell response had occurred).

The CDR3 has 15 amino acids. Germline CDR1 SQVTM, CDR2 ANQGSEA. With V trimmed by 7 bases and J by 4 bases, 10 bases remained unmatched. The data were produced by immunoSEQ multiplex PCR, yet TCRdb's version contains in-frame clones alone and is incomplete. The data contain fewer than 150,000 clones, 93% of them seen just once; the ten biggest clones take up approximately 3.1%. V usage is TRBV29-1 and J usage is TRBJ2-4; 10 bases line up with TRBD2. The clonotype comes from an adult in good health. The material sequenced was peripheral blood, taken on day 0 of AZD1222 vaccination. In DNA, the CDR3 is TGCAGCGCCACACTCGGGACTAGCGTGAAAAACATTCAGTACTTC. Its protein product is CSATLGTSVKNIQYF.